Each of the 22 T cell receptor beta chains below was sequenced from the same sample in a study of shared clonotypes between healthy human individuals. TCRdb's table, derived via immunoSEQ multiplex PCR, lists solely in-frame clones and lacks some. Altogether about 1.1 million clones are present, 60% to 80% being singletons, with the ten largest covering approximately 0.9%. Sequenced: memory CD4+ T cells from PBMCs. Stated subset: CD45RA-negative fraction. The receptors derive from a man between 18 and 35 years old in good health. Some clones in this sample may be carry-over from other donors' samples.

The chain is built from TRBV6-4 and TRBJ1-1; 7 bases fit TRBD1. The CDR3 totals 13 residues. The germline CDR1 and CDR2 sequences are MRHNA and SNTAGT. The V segment lost 4 bases and the J segment 1 base; nucleotides outside the gene matches: 0. The chain's CDR3 is CASSAGGNTEAFF. CDR3 in DNA: TGTGCCAGCAGTGCAGGGGGGAACACTGAAGCTTTCTTT.

The chain links TRBV27 to TRBJ2-3, with a tentative D call TRBD2 (5 bases). Germline values: CDR1 MNHEY, CDR2 SMNVEV (reference sequence). V lost 2 bases, J lost 0 bases, and 9 bases lay in between. This CDR3 contains 15 residues. CDR3 protein: CASSLGGSSTDTQYF. CDR3 DNA sequence: TGTGCCAGCAGTTTAGGCGGGTCTAGCACAGATACGCAGTATTTT.

The J gene is TRBJ2-1, the V gene TRBV5-1; D not certain. This CDR3 has 15 residues. Germline lookup yields CDR1 SGHRS and CDR2 YFSETQ. V lost 0 bases and J lost 2, with 9 bases in between. CDR3 bases: TGCGCCAGCAGCTTGGCCGGCTCCACCTACAATGAGCAGTTCTTC. Its translation: CASSLAGSTYNEQFF.

This chain links TRBV11-2 with TRBJ2-5, with D maybe TRBD2 (6 bases). V lost 1 base and J 10 bases, leaving 7 bases between the germline ends. CDR3 length: 11 residues. Germline V gene data show CDR1 as SGHAT and CDR2 as FQNNGV. The DNA for the CDR3 is TGTGCCAGCAGCTTAGGGGAGGTCCAGTACTTC. This codes for CASSLGEVQYF.

The CDR3 nucleotides read TGTGCCAGCACCCGGGAGTCGGGGGATTCACCCCTCCACTTT. This codes for CASTRESGDSPLHF. The chain couples TRBV2 to TRBJ1-6; possibly TRBD1 for D (5 bases). The CDR3 covers 14 residues. Germline V CDR1 and CDR2: SNHLY, FYNNEI. Trimming cost V 7 bases and J 8 bases, with 15 bases left between them.

Comments on this clone: Since a much larger clone is just one base distant, this may be a read error. The V gene is TRBV7-2, the J gene TRBJ2-7, with TRBD1 matching 7 bases. V shed 5 bases and J 1 base; nucleotides not matched to a gene: 5. This CDR3 has 14 amino acids. CDR1 is SGHTA and CDR2 is FQGNSA in the germline V gene. The CDR3 coding sequence is TGTGCCAGCAGCACCCAACAGGGGTCCTACGAGCAGTACTTC. This gives the protein CASSTQQGSYEQYF.

This chain joins TRBV5-1 and TRBJ2-2; D may be TRBD1 (6 bases). V gave up 3 bases and J gave up 2 bases, with 11 bases separating them. Germline V gene data show CDR1 as SGHRS and CDR2 as YFSETQ. CDR3 length equals 15 residues. CDR3 loop: CASSWGTSNTGELFF. In DNA, the CDR3 is TGCGCCAGCAGCTGGGGGACATCCAACACCGGGGAGCTGTTTTTT.

Regarding this clone: In the same sample, other DNA sequences code for this CDR3. The chain carries TRBV5-1 and TRBJ1-2, with TRBD1 matching over 8 bases. Trimming removed 4 bases from V and 3 bases from J; junction bases left unmatched: 2. Germline CDR1 and CDR2: SGHRS and YFSETQ. This CDR3 comprises 13 residues. CDR3 sequence reads: CASSPDRDYGYTF. CDR3 bases: TGCGCCAGCAGCCCGGACAGGGACTATGGCTACACCTTC.

The chain has TRBV7-8 and TRBJ1-5; D gene uncertain. Germline CDR1 reads SGHVS; CDR2 reads FQNEAQ. The length of the CDR3 is 16 residues. V gave up 1 base and J gave up 3 bases, with 13 bases separating them. CDR3 DNA sequence: TGTGCCAGCAGCTTAGAGACGGGTAGGGCCAATCAGCCCCAGCATTTT. Its translation: CASSLETGRANQPQHF.

The V call is TRBV11-2, the J call TRBJ2-3; 11 nucleotides agree with TRBD2. The CDR3 is 16 amino acids. In germline, CDR1 is SGHAT, CDR2 FQNNGV. V gave up 5 bases and J gave up 0 bases; unmatched junction bases: 4. The CDR3 region has the DNA TGTGCCAGCAGCCGGACTAGCGGGTATAGCACAGATACGCAGTATTTT. Translation gives CASSRTSGYSTDTQYF.

This clone was picked up a small number of times. This chain links TRBV29-1 with TRBJ2-6; D uncertain. Germline CDR1 SQVTM, CDR2 ANQGSEA. This CDR3 spans 12 amino acids. V was trimmed by 3 bases and J by 4 bases, leaving 4 bases between them. The CDR3 sequence: CSVEVGANVLTF. The DNA of the CDR3 is TGCAGCGTTGAGGTGGGGGCCAACGTCCTGACTTTC.

J is TRBJ1-3 and V is TRBV6-5; tentative D call: TRBD1 (5 bases). The CDR3 consists of 15 residues. The germline V and J ends were trimmed by 3 bases and 0 bases, with 9 bases remaining between them. Germline values: CDR1 MNHEY, CDR2 SVGAGI. In DNA, the CDR3 is TGTGCCAGCAGTTATGACGGGACCTCTGGAAACACCATATATTTT. This sequence encodes CASSYDGTSGNTIYF.

Points on this clone: With a much larger clone just one base away, this may be a read error. Other DNA sequences in the same sample also yield this CDR3. The rearrangement links TRBV6-5 to TRBJ2-3; D gene ambiguous. Germline CDR1 MNHEY, CDR2 SVGAGI. CDR3 length: 14 residues. Trimming took 0 bases from V and 10 from J, leaving 14 bases between them. In DNA, the CDR3 is TGTGCCAGCAGTTACTCGAACTCCCTGCCAGCGCAGTATTTT. Translated: CASSYSNSLPAQYF.

The chain carries TRBV2 and TRBJ2-1; possibly TRBD2 for D (6 bases). The CDR3 has 15 amino acids. The germline V gene encodes CDR1 SNHLY and CDR2 FYNNEI. The V end lost 6 bases, the J end lost 5 bases, and 17 bases lay between the germline ends. CDR3 nucleotides: TGTGCCAGCAGGCGGGACCTAAACGCCCACAATGAGCAGTTCTTC. As protein: CASRRDLNAHNEQFF.

The chain carries TRBV2 and TRBJ1-1; 8 nucleotides align to TRBD1. CDR1 and CDR2 from the germline V gene are SNHLY and FYNNEI. The CDR3 contains 13 residues. V lost 6 bases to trimming and J lost 4 bases; unmatched junction nucleotides: 4. CDR3 nucleotide sequence: TGTGCCAGCAGCACAGGGGGAGGCACTGAAGCTTTCTTT. Amino acids: CASSTGGGTEAFF.

This chain joins TRBV19 and TRBJ1-1; D ambiguous. The V and J ends lost 7 bases and 6 bases respectively, with 15 bases between them. CDR3 length: 13 amino acids. Germline V gene sequence: CDR1 LNHDA, CDR2 SQIVND (reference sequence). The CDR3 protein is CASTPRGRAEAFF. The CDR3 DNA reads TGTGCCAGTACCCCCCGAGGTAGGGCTGAAGCTTTCTTT.

The V gene is TRBV21-1, the J gene TRBJ2-1; the table names TRBD2, a call not compared with the DNA. TRBV21-1 is tagged as a pseudogene. There are 15 residues in the CDR3. The CDR3 sequence: CASSASGRAYNEQFF. The CDR3 DNA reads TGTGCCAGCAGCGCGAGCGGGAGAGCCTACAATGAGCAGTTCTTC.

This clone was observed a few times. The rearrangement joins TRBV18 to TRBJ2-7; tentative D call: TRBD2 (5 bases). V was shortened by 0 bases and J by 0 bases, with 9 bases between the two germline ends. In germline, CDR1 is KGHSH, CDR2 LQKENI. The CDR3 is 15 amino acids. Here the CDR3 DNA reads TGTGCCAGCTCACCACCGGCGGGCTACTCCTACGAGCAGTACTTC. Translating it yields CASSPPAGYSYEQYF. The full variable domain, its missing parts supplied by reference TRBV18 and TRBJ2-7, is NAGVMQNPRHLVRRRGQEARLRCSPMKGHSHVYWYRQLPEEGLKFMVYLQKENIIDESGMPKERFSAEFPKEGPSILRIQQVVRGDSAAYFCASSPPAGYSYEQYFGPGTRLTVT.

CDR3 protein: CASRHRTYEQYF. CDR3 DNA: TGTGCCAGCAGACACAGGACCTACGAGCAGTACTTC. The rearrangement links TRBV11-2 to TRBJ2-7; perhaps TRBD1 as D (5 bases). Germline lookup yields CDR1 SGHAT and CDR2 FQNNGV. The CDR3 spans 12 residues. The germline V and J ends were trimmed by 6 bases and 2 bases, with 8 bases remaining between them.

This clone has only one observation. CDR3 DNA: TGTGCCAGCAGCAAAGAGGTGGATAGGGTGCCCGGGTACACCGGGGAGCTGTTTTTT. Translating it yields CASSKEVDRVPGYTGELFF. The chain employs TRBV21-1 and TRBJ2-2. TRBV21-1 is given as a pseudogene. The CDR3 covers 19 residues.

Notes on this clone: A single base separates this from a much larger clone, so it may be a read error. The rearrangement links TRBV2 to TRBJ1-1; possibly TRBD1 for D (5 bases). The CDR3 extends over 13 amino acids. Germline assignment: CDR1 SNHLY and CDR2 FYNNEI. Trimming took off 5 bases at V and 2 bases at J, with 9 bases between the two ends. The CDR3 sequence: CASSNQGNTEAFF. In DNA, the CDR3 is TGTGCCAGCAGTAACCAGGGAAACACTGAAGCTTTCTTT.

The chain carries TRBV5-6 and TRBJ1-1; perhaps TRBD1 as D (6 bases). Germline V gene data show CDR1 as SGHDT and CDR2 as YYEEEE. This CDR3 has 16 residues. Between the trimmed V and J ends, which lost 7 bases and 2 bases, there was a span of 21 bases. The CDR3 reads CASLSGGALGNTEAFF. In DNA form, the CDR3 reads TGTGCCAGCTTGTCGGGGGGCGCATTGGGAAACACTGAAGCTTTCTTT.